Presented here are 3 T cell receptor beta chains from one specimen sequenced in a study of blood T cell repertoires in COVID-19. Profiled with immunoSEQ multiplex PCR; TCRdb holds only in-frame clones, not every one. The table lists some 210,000 clones, around 88% of them singletons, with roughly 2.9% in the top ten. What was sequenced was peripheral blood. These receptor sequences come from a man aged 45-65 years with active or convalescent COVID-19.

This sequence joins TRBV7-3 and TRBJ2-2; TRBD2 aligns across 9 bases. Germline CDR1 and CDR2: SGHTA and FQGTGA. V gave up 5 bases and J gave up 3 bases; unmatched junction bases: 4. The CDR3 length is 15 residues. The CDR3 spells CASSLIAGDTGELFF. In nucleotides, the CDR3 is TGTGCCAGCAGCCTAATAGCGGGAGACACCGGGGAGCTGTTTTTT.

The CDR3 region is CASSVAGGVYNEQFF. The DNA of the CDR3 is TGTGCCAGCAGCGTAGCCGGGGGGGTTTACAATGAGCAGTTCTTC. J is TRBJ2-1 and V is TRBV9; TRBD2 aligns across 8 bases. Per the germline V gene, CDR1 is SGDLS and CDR2 is YYNGEE. After removal of 0 bases from V and 4 bases from J, the junction contained 3 bases not matched to a gene. This CDR3 region has 15 residues. The full variable domain, rest sourced from reference TRBV9 and TRBJ2-1, is DSGVTQTPKHLITATGQRVTLRCSPRSGDLSVYWYQQSLDQGLQFLIQYYNGEERAKGNILERFSAQQFPDLHSELNLSSLELGDSALYFCASSVAGGVYNEQFFGPGTRLTVL.

This clone has a count of ten or more. J is TRBJ1-4 and V is TRBV18; no definite D call. Germline V CDR1 and CDR2: KGHSH, LQKENI. The CDR3 has 15 residues. V was pared by 8 bases and J by 4 bases, with 17 bases between. CDR3 nucleotide sequence: TGTGCCAGCCAGGATGATTTCCAGTTTAATGAAAAACTGTTTTTT. Translation: CASQDDFQFNEKLFF.